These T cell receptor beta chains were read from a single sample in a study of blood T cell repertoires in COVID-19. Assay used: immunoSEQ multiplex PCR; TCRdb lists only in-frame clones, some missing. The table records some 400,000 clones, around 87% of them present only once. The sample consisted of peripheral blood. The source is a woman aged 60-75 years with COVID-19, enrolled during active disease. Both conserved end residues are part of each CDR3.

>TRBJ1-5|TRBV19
CASTSLAGGNQPQHF
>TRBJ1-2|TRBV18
CASSGDVPNYGYTF
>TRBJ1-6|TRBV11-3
CASSQGGVNSPLHF
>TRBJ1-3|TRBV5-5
CASSNLSTDWPTIYF
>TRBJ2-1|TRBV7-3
CASSPQLAGRNEQFF
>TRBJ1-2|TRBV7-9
CASSFRTDNYGYTF
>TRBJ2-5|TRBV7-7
CASSSGTSVGTQYF
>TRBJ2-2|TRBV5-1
CASSPTSGGRPNTGELFF
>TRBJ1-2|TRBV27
CASSPAGNYGYTF
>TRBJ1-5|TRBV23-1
CASSLSRGPSGDSNQPQHF
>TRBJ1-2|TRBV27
CASSLSYPGGYGYTF
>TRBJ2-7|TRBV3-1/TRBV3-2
CASSPRLAGDYEQYF
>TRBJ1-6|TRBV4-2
CASSQEAPPFTYNSPLHF
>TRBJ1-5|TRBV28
CASSFGQQYQPQHF
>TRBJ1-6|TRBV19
CASSPGTGGDSPLHF
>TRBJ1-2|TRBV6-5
CASSNRDTYGYTF
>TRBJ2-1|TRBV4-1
CASSQAAGGVYEQFF
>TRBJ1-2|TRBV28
CASTDWAVFGYTF
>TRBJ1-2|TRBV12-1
CASSFDRTIYYGYTF
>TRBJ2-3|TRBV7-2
CASSLAQYISGGTDTQYF
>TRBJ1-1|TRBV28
CASSLSLNTEAFF
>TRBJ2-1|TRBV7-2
CASSLGLAGGDNEQFF
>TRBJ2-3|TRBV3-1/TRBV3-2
CASSQRLVTVTDTQYF
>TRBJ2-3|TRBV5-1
CASIKGTGQGTDTQYF
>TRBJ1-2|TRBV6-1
CASSEYTGDYGYTF
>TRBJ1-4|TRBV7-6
CASSLVRSARNEKLFF
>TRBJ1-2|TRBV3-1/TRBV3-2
CASSQRPGNGYTF
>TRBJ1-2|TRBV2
CASRGDISNYGYTF
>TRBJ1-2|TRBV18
CASSPLDRNYGYTF
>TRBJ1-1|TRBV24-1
CATSSRESAEAFF
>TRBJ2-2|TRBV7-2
CASSPGGTAGELFF
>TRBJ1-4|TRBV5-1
CASSLTGADEKLFF
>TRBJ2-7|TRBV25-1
CASSLPGPSYEQYF
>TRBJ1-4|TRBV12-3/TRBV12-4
CASSLNRAEKLFF
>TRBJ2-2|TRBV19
CASLGQGSTGELFF
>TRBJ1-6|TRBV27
CASSYRRDNSPLHF
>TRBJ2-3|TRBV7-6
CASSLVAADTQYF
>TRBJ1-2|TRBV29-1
CSVVGQGPKGGYTF
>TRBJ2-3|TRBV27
CASSSAPSRGGRTDTQYF
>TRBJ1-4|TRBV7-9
CASSSSGQGNEKLFF
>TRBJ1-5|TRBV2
CASGQFSQPQHF
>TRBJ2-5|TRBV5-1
CASSLPAGGRETQYF
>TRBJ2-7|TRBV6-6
CASARGGSYEQYF
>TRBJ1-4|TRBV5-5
CASSLRDREGFEKLFF
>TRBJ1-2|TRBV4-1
CASSQEGRIYGYTF
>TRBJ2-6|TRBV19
CASSPGQNGANVLTF
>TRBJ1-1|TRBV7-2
CASSVDRGPDTEAFF
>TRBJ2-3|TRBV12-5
CASALSGGPDTQYF
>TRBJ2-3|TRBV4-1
CASRFDFAGNTDTQYF
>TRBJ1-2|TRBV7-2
CASSLATRQGPHGYTF
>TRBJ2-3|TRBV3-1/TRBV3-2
CASSHRGTDTQYF
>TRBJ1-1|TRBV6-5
CASSQRQGESAEAFF
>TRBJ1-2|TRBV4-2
CASSQERAGGYTF
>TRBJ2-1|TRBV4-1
CASSESSRGPRGEQFF
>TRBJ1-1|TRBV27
CASKRRSLNTEAFF
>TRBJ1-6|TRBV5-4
CASMTLGTQGSPLHF